Presented here are 22 T cell receptor beta chains from one specimen sequenced in a study of blood T cell repertoires in COVID-19. The table came from immunoSEQ multiplex PCR; TCRdb's copy has only in-frame clones and leaves some out. The profile covers approximately 280,000 clones, with 88% appearing a single time and approximately 8.8% taken by the ten largest. Sequenced material: peripheral blood. These receptors were taken from a man aged 18-30 years with active or convalescent COVID-19.

This clone was picked up one time. The V and J genes are TRBV5-4 and TRBJ2-1, with 10 positions matching TRBD2. Trimming removed 5 bases from V and 9 bases from J; junction bases left unmatched: 5. CDR1 SGHNT and CDR2 YYREEE come from the germline V gene (reference sequence). CDR3 size: 13 residues. In DNA form, the CDR3 reads TGTGCCAGCAGAAGCGGGGGGGCTGGTGAGCAGTTCTTC. This sequence encodes CASRSGGAGEQFF.

This chain connects TRBV11-2 to TRBJ1-1, with 9 bases lining up with TRBD1. The CDR3 extends over 16 amino acids. Germline assignment: CDR1 SGHAT and CDR2 FQNNGV. The V segment lost 1 base and the J segment 4 bases; nucleotides outside the gene matches: 7. The CDR3 DNA sequence: TGTGCCAGCAGCTTAGGGACAGGGGTGTATGTCACTGAAGCTTTCTTT. It codes for CASSLGTGVYVTEAFF.

The chain is built from TRBV19 and TRBJ1-6; maybe TRBD1 (6 bases). With 7 bases removed from V and 12 bases from J, the gap between germline ends came to 16 bases. CDR3 size: 13 residues. The germline V gene has CDR1 LNHDA and CDR2 SQIVND (reference sequence). For the CDR3, the DNA is TGTGCCAGTAAGGGGGGGGCTGCGGTACCCCTCCACTTT. Encoded protein: CASKGGAAVPLHF.

The chain has TRBV25-1 and TRBJ2-3; a possible D gene is TRBD2 (6 bases). CDR3 size: 15 residues. Germline V gene sequence: CDR1 MGHDK, CDR2 SYGVNS. V was clipped by 3 bases and J by 4 bases, with 14 bases between them. The CDR3 protein is CASSDTGGAADTQYF. The CDR3 DNA reads TGTGCCAGCAGTGATACTGGCGGGGCAGCAGATACGCAGTATTTT.

The chain links TRBV6-5 to TRBJ2-7; possibly TRBD2 for D (6 bases). The CDR3 totals 13 residues. Trimming left V 2 bases short and J 7 bases short, with 12 bases between. CDR1 and CDR2 from the germline V gene are MNHEY and SVGAGI. CDR3 nucleotides: TGTGCCAGCAGTTACACTAGACTAGAAGAGCAGTACTTC. It specifies CASSYTRLEEQYF.

V is TRBV18 and J is TRBJ2-5; the D is unclear. The ends were cut back, 3 bases at V and 2 bases at J, with 16 bases in the middle. Germline assignment: CDR1 KGHSH and CDR2 LQKENI. The CDR3 extends over 16 amino acids. The CDR3 nucleotides are TGTGCCAGCTCACCCAGCCTGTTAAGAGGACAAGAGACCCAGTACTTC. It codes for CASSPSLLRGQETQYF.

CDR3 coding DNA: TGTGCCAGCAGCGTATCCAGCGGATCCACAGATACGCAGTATTTT. It codes for CASSVSSGSTDTQYF. The chain combines TRBV9 with TRBJ2-3; a possible D gene is TRBD2 (5 bases). This CDR3 is 15 amino acids long. V was pared by 1 base and J by 2 bases, with 11 bases between. Germline loops: CDR1 SGDLS, CDR2 YYNGEE.

The chain has TRBV6-6 and TRBJ2-7; TRBD2 matches 14 bases. The CDR3 is 18 amino acids. The V and J ends lost 5 bases and 2 bases, in that order; junction bases with no gene match: 11. Germline V CDR1 and CDR2: MNHNY, SVGAGI (reference sequence). Here the CDR3 reads CASSQPGTSGGAAYEQYF. The CDR3 bases are TGTGCCAGCAGTCAACCCGGGACTAGCGGGGGAGCGGCCTACGAGCAGTACTTC.

V usage is TRBV27 and J usage is TRBJ2-3; no clear D. CDR3 length equals 14 residues. CDR1 MNHEY and CDR2 SMNVEV come from the germline V gene (reference sequence). Trimming stripped 4 bases from V and 2 bases from J, with 10 bases between. CDR3 sequence (DNA): TGTGCCAGCAGTTACACCACCGCCACAGATACGCAGTATTTT. Its translation is CASSYTTATDTQYF.

This CDR3 is CASRSGTDTQYF. The CDR3 DNA sequence: TGTGCCAGCAGGTCGGGCACAGATACGCAGTATTTT. The chain employs TRBV5-4 and TRBJ2-3; D not resolved. The CDR3 sequence is 12 residues long. Trimming left V 5 bases short and J 1 base short, with 5 bases between. Germline V gene data show CDR1 as SGHNT and CDR2 as YYREEE (reference sequence).

The chain uses TRBV4-3 and TRBJ2-1; 7 bases are shared with TRBD1. Germline V lookup: CDR1 LGHNA, CDR2 YSLEER. CDR3 length equals 17 residues. V lost 3 bases and J lost 7; bases outside the gene matches: 15. The DNA of the CDR3 is TGCGCCAGCAGCCACCAACCGACAGGGAGCGAACTGAATGAGCAGTTCTTC. Its translation: CASSHQPTGSELNEQFF.

J is TRBJ2-7 and V is TRBV27, with a weak D call TRBD2 (5 bases). CDR1 is MNHEY, CDR2 SMNVEV, per germline (reference sequence). CDR3 length: 16 residues. Trimming took off 1 base at V and 4 bases at J, with 17 bases between the two ends. CDR3 coding DNA: TGTGCCAGCAGTTTATTCGGAGGTCGTCAAAATTACGAGCAGTACTTC. Translated: CASSLFGGRQNYEQYF.

V gene TRBV7-7 combines with J gene TRBJ2-2, with 7 bases fitting TRBD2. From germline, CDR1 is SSHAT and CDR2 FNYEAQ (reference sequence). The trim removed 5 bases at V and 5 bases at J, leaving 5 bases unmatched. The CDR3 sequence is 14 residues long. This CDR3 reads CASSLGGSTGELFF. Written as DNA, the CDR3 is TGTGCCAGCAGCCTCGGGGGGAGTACCGGGGAGCTGTTTTTT. The full variable domain, in which reference TRBV7-7 and TRBJ2-2 provide the parts outside the CDR3, is GAGVSQSPRYKVTKRGQDVTLRCDPISSHATLYWYQQALGQGPEFLTYFNYEAQPDKSGLPSDRFSAERPEGSISTLTIQRTEQRDSAMYRCASSLGGSTGELFFGEGSRLTVL.

This clone has just one count. The rearrangement joins TRBV12-3 or TRBV12-4 to TRBJ1-3; no definite D call. V lost 4 bases, J lost 1 base, and 5 bases lay in between. The CDR3 extends over 13 amino acids. CDR3 sequence reads: CASSSGSGNTIYF. CDR3 nucleotides: TGTGCCAGCAGTTCCGGGTCTGGAAACACCATATATTTT.

This clone was seen more than once but under ten times. This rearrangement joins TRBV15 to TRBJ2-4, with 7 bases aligning to TRBD1. V gave up 1 base and J gave up 3 bases; unmatched junction bases: 6. The CDR3 consists of 16 residues. Per germline, CDR1 LNHNV and CDR2 YYDKDF (reference sequence). The CDR3 DNA is TGTGCCACCAGCAGAGTCACAGGGACAGACAAAAACATTCAGTACTTC. Translating it yields CATSRVTGTDKNIQYF.

This chain links TRBV7-2 with TRBJ1-5, with a weak D call TRBD1 (6 bases). The CDR3 is 15 amino acids. Germline values: CDR1 SGHTA, CDR2 FQGNSA. The ends were cut back, 1 base at V and 3 bases at J, with 10 bases in the middle. The DNA for the CDR3 is TGTGCCAGCAGCTTAGAGGGGGTGCCCAATCAGCCCCAGCATTTT. This sequence encodes CASSLEGVPNQPQHF.

The chain joins TRBV4-3 to TRBJ2-1, with 7 nucleotides matching TRBD2. The J segment lost 5 bases and the V segment lost 3 bases, leaving 7 bases of the junction unmatched. CDR3 length equals 15 residues. Looked up from germline, CDR1 is LGHNA and CDR2 is YSLEER. The CDR3 is CASSHGAGTNNEQFF. CDR3 bases: TGCGCCAGCAGCCACGGCGCGGGGACTAACAATGAGCAGTTCTTC.

This chain uses TRBV19 with TRBJ2-3; D perhaps matches TRBD1 (6 bases). Germline loops: CDR1 LNHDA, CDR2 SQIVND (reference sequence). Trimming stripped 7 bases from V and 7 bases from J, with 15 bases between. This CDR3 is built from 13 residues. CDR3 loop: CASMGRGPYTQYF. In nucleotides, the CDR3 is TGTGCCAGTATGGGCAGGGGCCCTTATACGCAGTATTTT. The full variable domain, in which reference TRBV19 and TRBJ2-3 provide the parts outside the CDR3, is DGGITQSPKYLFRKEGQNVTLSCEQNLNHDAMYWYRQDPGQGLRLIYYSQIVNDFQKGDIAEGYSVSREKKESFPLTVTSAQKNPTAFYLCASMGRGPYTQYFGPGTRLTVL.

This clone was recorded a few times. This chain uses TRBV6-4 with TRBJ2-3, with 11 positions matching TRBD2. J lost 5 bases, V lost 4 bases, and 5 bases had no gene match. The germline gives CDR1 MRHNA, CDR2 SNTAGT. This CDR3 region has 15 residues. The CDR3 is CASSVSGGAGDTQYF. CDR3 bases: TGTGCCAGCAGTGTTAGCGGGGGGGCCGGAGATACGCAGTATTTT.

V and J are TRBV15 and TRBJ2-4; D might be TRBD1 (6 bases). In germline, CDR1 is LNHNV, CDR2 YYDKDF (reference sequence). Trimming removed 8 bases from V and 0 bases from J, with 14 bases in between. This CDR3 is built from 15 residues. In DNA, the CDR3 is TGTGCCACCTCCGAAGGGGGTATAGCCAAAAACATTCAGTACTTC. It encodes CATSEGGIAKNIQYF. The full variable domain, rest sourced from reference TRBV15 and TRBJ2-4, is DAMVIQNPRYQVTQFGKPVTLSCSQTLNHNVMYWYQQKSSQAPKLLFHYYDKDFNNEADTPDNFQSRRPNTSFCFLDIRSPGLGDTAMYLCATSEGGIAKNIQYFGAGTRLSVL.

The V and J genes are TRBV24-1 and TRBJ1-2; possibly TRBD1 for D (5 bases). The V end lost 9 bases, the J end lost 5 bases, and 21 bases lay between the germline ends. Germline V gene lookup returns CDR1 KGHDR and CDR2 SFDVKD. The CDR3 contains 15 residues. CDR3 nucleotides: TGTGCCACCCGCCGACAGCCCCCCGTGGGATATGGCTACACCTTC. Translation gives CATRRQPPVGYGYTF.

V gene TRBV10-3 combines with J gene TRBJ2-1; 10 bases map to TRBD2. CDR1 is ENHRY and CDR2 is SYGVKD in the germline V gene. CDR3 length equals 13 residues. V shed 7 bases, J shed 6 bases, and the junction held 3 bases outside the gene matches. The CDR3 region has the DNA TGTGCCATCACTAGCGGGGGCGGCAATGAGCAGTTCTTC. Its translation is CAITSGGGNEQFF.